In this sample, the clone carrying this T cell receptor (beta chain) turned up many times. Its antigen is as yet unknown. The source of the sample is a study of neurological immune-mediated disorders. Study-wide results and caveats: Expansion of TCR clones was greatest in HTLV-1-associated myelopathy and smallest in multiple sclerosis, where it fell below that of healthy controls. A possible signature was seen in one related-CDR3 cluster, into which phylogenetic grouping placed the repertoires of 18 of 34 multiple sclerosis patients.

The unsorted libraries were made from 2 million PBMCs kept at -80 C. With 10-nucleotide random UMIs, 5'RACE was used to make the cDNA. MiXCR was run by TCRdb on the 5' RACE reads, yielding one entry per CDR3 protein. This sample yields 60,000 to 70,000 distinct CDR3 sequences, of which about 5% are seen a single time; about 5.3% belongs to the top ten. There are 16 residues in the CDR3. CDR1 and CDR2 from the germline V gene are SGHVS and FNYEAQ. Trimming cost V 5 bases and J 1 base, with 15 bases left between them. Sequences were obtained from PBMCs. This chain links TRBV7-6 with TRBJ2-1; possible D gene TRBD1, 5 bases. The receptor's source is a human donor with multiple sclerosis. The donor label of this sample is uncertain. CDR3 nucleotide sequence: TGTGCCAGCAGCCAGAGATCAGGGATGTCCTACAATGAGCAGTTCTTC. Its protein is CASSQRSGMSYNEQFF.